The 10 T cell receptor beta chains listed next were all sequenced from one sample in a study of identical twins. TCRdb processed the 5' RACE reads anew with MiXCR; each CDR3 protein has one entry. The sample consists of approximately 550,000 distinct CDR3 sequences, 20% to 25% of them appearing once. These data also featured in a second study, about yellow fever vaccine responses in identical twins.

Input material: CD4+ T cells sorted from blood. The origin of the receptors is a woman aged 18-29 years in good health.

In this sample, this clonotype turned up a few times. The V gene is TRBV10-3, the J gene TRBJ2-3; D is perhaps TRBD1 (6 bases). V was trimmed by 7 bases and J by 1 base, leaving 12 bases between them. CDR1 is ENHRY and CDR2 is SYGVKD in the germline V gene. The CDR3 has 14 residues. CDR3 bases: TGTGCCATCAACCTACAGGGCGGCACAGATACGCAGTATTTT. It encodes CAINLQGGTDTQYF.

This clonotype was detected only a few times. The CDR3 sequence is CATSDKTGDFTDTQYF. The CDR3, as DNA: TGTGCCACCAGTGATAAGACAGGGGACTTCACAGATACGCAGTATTTT. The chain carries TRBV24-1 and TRBJ2-3; 8 bases align to TRBD1. Germline V gene data show CDR1 as KGHDR and CDR2 as SFDVKD. The CDR3 is 16 amino acids. The junction had 6 bases not matched to a gene; V was cut back by 3 bases and J by 2 bases.

The V call is TRBV7-2, the J call TRBJ1-6; D gene ambiguous. Germline V gives CDR1 SGHTA, CDR2 FQGNSA. V dropped 2 bases and J dropped 0 bases, with 8 bases sitting between them. This CDR3 region has 16 residues. Here the CDR3 reads CASSLHGSSYNSPLHF. The CDR3 nucleotides read TGTGCCAGCAGCTTACACGGGAGCTCCTATAATTCACCCCTCCACTTT.

The chain combines TRBV24-1 with TRBJ2-1; the match to TRBD1 covers 12 bases. CDR3 length equals 17 residues. Germline CDR1 reads KGHDR; CDR2 reads SFDVKD. V shed 3 bases, J shed 7 bases, and the junction held 9 bases outside the gene matches. For the CDR3, the DNA is TGTGCCACCAGTGATCCCCCGGGACAGGGGGCTACGAATGAGCAGTTCTTC. Amino acids: CATSDPPGQGATNEQFF.

This clonotype was counted between two and nine times. The chain couples TRBV7-9 to TRBJ2-6; D is uncertain. The germline V gene encodes CDR1 SEHNR and CDR2 FQNEAQ (reference sequence). V lost 2 bases to trimming and J lost 1 base, with 6 bases between them. This CDR3 is built from 15 residues. CDR3 amino acids: CASSLWPSGANVLTF. The CDR3 DNA follows: TGTGCCAGCAGCTTATGGCCGTCTGGGGCCAACGTCCTGACTTTC.

The genes are TRBV2 and TRBJ2-2; D perhaps matches TRBD1 (6 bases). V was pared by 6 bases and J by 0 bases, with 11 bases between. Germline V CDR1 and CDR2: SNHLY, FYNNEI. The CDR3 consists of 15 residues. CDR3 coding DNA: TGTGCCAGCAGACAGGGTCCGGCGAACACCGGGGAGCTGTTTTTT. Protein: CASRQGPANTGELFF.

The chain recombines TRBV20-1 with TRBJ2-3; D not resolved. CDR3 length equals 15 residues. V gave up 0 bases and J gave up 5 bases, with 15 bases separating them. Germline-derived CDR1 and CDR2 are DFQATT and SNEGSKA (reference sequence). The DNA for the CDR3 is TGCAGTGCTAGAGATCAAGCGCGAACAGTAGATACGCAGTATTTT. Its translation is CSARDQARTVDTQYF.

This clonotype has just a few counts. The V and J genes are TRBV24-1 and TRBJ2-6; D is possibly TRBD1 (5 bases). The CDR3 is made up of 19 amino acids. The V gene lost 4 bases and the J gene lost 2 bases, with 20 bases spanning the gap. CDR1 KGHDR and CDR2 SFDVKD come from the germline V gene. CDR3 residues: CATSESTVASVPGANVLTF. In DNA, the CDR3 is TGTGCCACCAGTGAGTCGACAGTTGCGTCCGTCCCTGGGGCCAACGTCCTGACTTTC.

The chain recombines TRBV18 with TRBJ2-3; TRBD2 matches 9 bases. This CDR3 has 17 amino acids. J gave up 4 bases and V 3 bases, and 11 bases lay outside the gene matches. Germline CDR1 is KGHSH and CDR2 is LQKENI. In DNA form, the CDR3 reads TGTGCCAGCTCACCCAGGGTTAGCGGGAGTCCCGCAGATACGCAGTATTTT. Translation gives CASSPRVSGSPADTQYF.

This rearrangement joins TRBV29-1 to TRBJ2-2; tentative D call: TRBD2 (5 bases). The germline V gene encodes CDR1 SQVTM and CDR2 ANQGSEA. Trimming removed 7 bases from V and 1 base from J, with 7 bases in between. The CDR3 loop spans 12 amino acids. CDR3 sequence: CSGGLNTGELFF. The CDR3, as DNA: TGCAGCGGCGGGCTGAACACCGGGGAGCTGTTTTTT.